The present TCR beta chain was sequenced within a study of blood T cell repertoires in COVID-19. Study at large: The study drew acute and convalescent COVID-19 samples from the United States, Italy and Spain. T cells, B-cell-depleted T cells, or PBMCs supplied cDNA or gDNA.

Patients from Seattle were sampled longitudinally, starting during active infection. This CDR3 region has 15 residues. The germline V gene encodes CDR1 LNHDA and CDR2 SQIVND (reference sequence). V dropped 3 bases and J dropped 8; count of bases not matched to a gene: 9. Original handling: Reference gene primer amplification yielded estimated nucleated cell counts. Libraries were prepared by immunoSEQ multiplex PCR; TCRdb keeps only in-frame clonotypes and omits some of them. V, J and clone size reflect that table, while D and trimming were determined from the DNA. In the table there are roughly 260,000 clones, about nine tenths of which are singletons.

The sequenced sample consisted of peripheral blood. This receptor was obtained from a person in their late teens or twenties with COVID-19, enrolled during active disease. The chain carries TRBV19 and TRBJ2-1, with 8 bases that match TRBD2. CDR3 coding DNA: TGTGCCAGTAGTATGGCCAGCGGGAGTGCCTATGAGCAGTTCTTC. Translating it yields CASSMASGSAYEQFF.